Presented here are 30 T cell receptor beta chains from one specimen sequenced in a study of PD-1 blockade in classical Hodgkin lymphoma. Every single patient, without exception, relapsed after autologous stem cell transplantation, and brentuximab vedotin exposure varied. The assay was immunoSEQ multiplex PCR, and TCRdb's table has in-frame clones only and misses some. The sample carries roughly 97,000 clones, approximately 88% recorded once. The sample was peripheral blood mononuclear cells (PBMCs), taken at baseline. All receptors come from a human donor with classical Hodgkin lymphoma.

This rearrangement joins TRBV2 to TRBJ2-5, with TRBD2 identical over 7 bases. J lost 3 bases, V lost 6 bases, and 4 bases had no gene match. Germline CDR1 SNHLY, CDR2 FYNNEI. The CDR3 loop spans 13 amino acids. CDR3 in DNA: TGTGCCAGCAGCTCCGGGACTAAAGAGACCCAGTACTTC. Its translation: CASSSGTKETQYF.

This clone occurred once. V and J are TRBV11-3 and TRBJ2-1, with TRBD1 matching 7 bases. Unmatched junction bases numbered 5, after V lost 4 bases and J lost 8 bases. This CDR3 has 13 residues. Looked up from germline, CDR1 is SGHNT and CDR2 is YENEEA. The CDR3 bases are TGTGCCAGCAGCTCGACAGGGCTCGATGAGCAGTTCTTC. It yields the protein CASSSTGLDEQFF.

The gene calls are TRBV5-4 and TRBJ2-1; D ambiguous. This CDR3 is built from 12 residues. The germline V and J ends were trimmed by 0 bases and 12 bases, with 10 bases remaining between them. Germline V gene lookup returns CDR1 SGHNT and CDR2 YYREEE (reference sequence). The CDR3 is CASSLARDGQFF. The CDR3 DNA follows: TGTGCCAGCAGCTTGGCCCGCGACGGGCAGTTCTTC.

The V gene is TRBV18, the J gene TRBJ2-3; D uncertain. Trimming took 3 bases from V and 6 from J, leaving 16 bases between them. Germline values: CDR1 KGHSH, CDR2 LQKENI. The CDR3 loop spans 15 amino acids. The CDR3 bases are TGTGCCAGCTCACCTGGCTTAGTGGGCGTCGATACGCAGTATTTT. Its translation is CASSPGLVGVDTQYF.

This chain connects TRBV6-1 to TRBJ1-2; D possibly corresponds to TRBD1 (5 bases). The germline V gene has CDR1 MNHNS and CDR2 SASEGT. Trimming took 1 base from V and 5 from J, leaving 11 bases between them. This CDR3 region has 14 residues. In DNA, the CDR3 is TGTGCCAGCAGTGAAGGGGGCGGGCGGTATGGCTACACCTTC. This translates into CASSEGGGRYGYTF.

The chain carries TRBV5-5 and TRBJ2-1; D could derive from TRBD1 or TRBD2 (5 bases each). Trimming stripped 4 bases from V and 5 bases from J, with 10 bases between. The germline V gene encodes CDR1 SGHKS and CDR2 YYEKEE (reference sequence). CDR3 length equals 13 residues. For the CDR3, the DNA is TGTGCCAGCAGCCGGGACGCGGACAATGAGCAGTTCTTC. It translates to CASSRDADNEQFF.

The gene calls are TRBV10-3 and TRBJ2-3; TRBD2 matches at 7 bases. Germline V gives CDR1 ENHRY, CDR2 SYGVKD. V lost 7 bases, J lost 7 bases, and 8 bases stayed unmatched. This CDR3 has 13 amino acids. This CDR3 reads CAIMAGASHTQYF. The DNA for the CDR3 is TGTGCCATCATGGCGGGAGCTTCCCATACGCAGTATTTT.

This clone was counted between two and nine times. V usage is TRBV28 and J usage is TRBJ2-7; D gene ambiguous. Trimming took off 4 bases at V and 6 bases at J, with 7 bases between the two ends. The CDR3 spans 11 residues. Germline CDR1 is MDHEN and CDR2 is SYDVKM. CDR3 loop: CASSSTLEQYF. The CDR3 nucleotides read TGTGCCAGCAGTTCCACCCTCGAGCAGTACTTC.

The chain employs TRBV25-1 and TRBJ2-1; 8 nucleotides line up with TRBD2. V lost 6 bases, J lost 6 bases, and 10 bases stayed unmatched. The CDR3 contains 15 residues. Per germline, CDR1 MGHDK and CDR2 SYGVNS. The CDR3 coding sequence is TGTGCCAGCAGGGGTAGCGGGACCCTACGCAATGAGCAGTTCTTC. Protein sequence: CASRGSGTLRNEQFF.

The J gene is TRBJ2-7, the V gene TRBV7-9; a possible D gene is TRBD2 (5 bases). V lost 4 bases and J lost 0, with 10 bases in between. There are 14 residues in the CDR3. Per germline, CDR1 SEHNR and CDR2 FQNEAQ (reference sequence). The CDR3 spells CASSSLGDSYEQYF. In nucleotides, the CDR3 is TGTGCCAGCAGCTCGCTCGGGGACTCCTACGAGCAGTACTTC.

V and J are TRBV7-8 and TRBJ1-4; D remains unclear. CDR1 and CDR2 (germline): SGHVS, FQNEAQ. The CDR3 extends over 15 amino acids. The ends were cut back, 4 bases at V and 5 bases at J, with 14 bases in the middle. CDR3 sequence (DNA): TGTGCCAGCAGCTCCCGACGGGTGGGGAATGAAAAACTGTTTTTT. Protein sequence: CASSSRRVGNEKLFF.

The chain links TRBV5-5 to TRBJ1-5, with 7 bases aligning to TRBD1. V lost 0 bases and J lost 7; bases outside the gene matches: 19. Germline values: CDR1 SGHKS, CDR2 YYEKEE (reference sequence). The CDR3 totals 19 residues. The CDR3 DNA reads as TGTGCCAGCAGCTTGGCTCCTATAGGCGGACAGGTCCAGAGGCAGCCCCAGCATTTT. Translated, it gives CASSLAPIGGQVQRQPQHF.

V gene TRBV7-2 combines with J gene TRBJ1-2; 10 bases align to TRBD1. Germline V gene lookup returns CDR1 SGHTA and CDR2 FQGNSA. The CDR3 is 14 amino acids. V was pared by 3 bases and J by 8 bases, with 6 bases of the junction left unmatched. CDR3 in DNA: TGTGCCAGCAGCTTCAGGGGACAGGGGACCGGCTACACCTTC. It is translated as CASSFRGQGTGYTF.

The CDR3 DNA reads TGTGCCAGCAGCCCCTCCCCATACCGTTTGAGCACAGATACGCAGTATTTT. Amino acid sequence: CASSPSPYRLSTDTQYF. The genes are TRBV7-3 and TRBJ2-3; D remains ambiguous. The CDR3 has 17 residues. CDR1 SGHTA and CDR2 FQGTGA come from the germline V gene. The germline V and J ends were trimmed by 5 bases and 0 bases, with 18 bases remaining between them. Drawing the rest from reference TRBV7-3 and TRBJ2-3, the complete variable domain is GAGVSQTPSNKVTEKGKYVELRCDPISGHTALYWYRQSLGQGPEFLIYFQGTGAADDSGLPNDRFFAVRPEGSVSTLKIQRTERGDSAVYLCASSPSPYRLSTDTQYFGPGTRLTVL.

This clone is a singleton in its sample. This chain uses TRBV9 with TRBJ1-1, with 10 bases aligning to TRBD1. Germline V lookup: CDR1 SGDLS, CDR2 YYNGEE. V was pared by 2 bases and J by 5 bases, with 6 bases of the junction left unmatched. The CDR3 length is 15 residues. The CDR3 loop reads CASSVTGGAGTEAFF. Written as DNA, the CDR3 is TGTGCCAGCAGCGTGACAGGGGGCGCCGGGACTGAAGCTTTCTTT.

The chain links TRBV2 to TRBJ2-1; the D gene is possibly TRBD1 (5 bases). Deletions cut 4 bases from V and 3 bases from J, with 7 bases between. CDR3 size: 13 residues. Germline CDR1 reads SNHLY; CDR2 reads FYNNEI. CDR3 DNA: TGTGCCAGCAGTGTGACAGACTACAATGAGCAGTTCTTC. It is translated as CASSVTDYNEQFF. Full variable domain (outside the CDR3, taken from reference TRBV2 and TRBJ2-1): EPEVTQTPSHQVTQMGQEVILRCVPISNHLYFYWYRQILGQKVEFLVSFYNNEISEKSEIFDDQFSVERPDGSNFTLKIRSTKLEDSAMYFCASSVTDYNEQFFGPGTRLTVL.

This clone was detected once. This chain connects TRBV4-1 to TRBJ1-1, with D unclear. V was cut by 2 bases and J by 5 bases, with 12 bases left in between. This CDR3 contains 14 residues. Germline CDR1 MGHRA, CDR2 YSYEKL. The CDR3 region is CASSQHPLGTEAFF. CDR3 bases: TGCGCCAGCAGCCAACACCCTTTGGGGACTGAAGCTTTCTTT.

Concerning this clone itself: This CDR3 is also generated by other DNA sequences in the sample. The gene calls are TRBV5-1 and TRBJ2-5; perhaps TRBD2 as D (5 bases). From germline, CDR1 is SGHRS and CDR2 YFSETQ. The CDR3 contains 13 residues. V was clipped by 4 bases and J by 1 base, with 8 bases between them. CDR3 DNA sequence: TGCGCCAGCAGCCTCACTAGCCAAGAGACCCAGTACTTC. Translating it yields CASSLTSQETQYF. Using reference TRBV5-1 and TRBJ2-5 for the parts outside the CDR3, the full variable domain is KAGVTQTPRYLIKTRGQQVTLSCSPISGHRSVSWYQQTPGQGLQFLFEYFSETQRNKGNFPGRFSGRQFSNSRSEMNVSTLELGDSALYLCASSLTSQETQYFGPGTRLLVL.

The chain is built from TRBV25-1 and TRBJ2-3, with D unresolved. This CDR3 contains 13 residues. Germline-derived CDR1 and CDR2 are MGHDK and SYGVNS. Trimming shortened V by 4 bases and J by 4 bases, and 9 bases separated the two germline ends. The CDR3 DNA reads as TGTGCCAGCAGTGGTCAAAGGCCAGATACGCAGTATTTT. As protein: CASSGQRPDTQYF.

The chain employs TRBV18 and TRBJ1-1; D call uncertain. The CDR3 covers 13 residues. CDR1 and CDR2 from the germline V gene are KGHSH and LQKENI. Trimming cost V 0 bases and J 9 bases, with 11 bases left between them. CDR3 protein: CASSPPPGVKAFF. For the CDR3, the DNA is TGTGCCAGCTCACCACCGCCCGGGGTAAAAGCTTTCTTT.

The rearrangement joins TRBV5-5 to TRBJ1-2; 11 bases are a match to TRBD1. V lost 4 bases, J lost 3 bases, and 11 bases stayed unmatched. The CDR3 spans 17 residues. Germline V gene data show CDR1 as SGHKS and CDR2 as YYEKEE (reference sequence). The CDR3: CASSPGTGTGGHYGYTF. Written as DNA, the CDR3 is TGTGCCAGCAGCCCGGGGACCGGGACAGGGGGGCACTATGGCTACACCTTC.

This clone was counted once. This chain uses TRBV11-2 with TRBJ2-7; perhaps TRBD1 as D (6 bases). V lost 5 bases and J 3 bases, leaving 14 bases between the germline ends. The CDR3 totals 14 residues. Germline loops: CDR1 SGHAT, CDR2 FQNNGV. DNA for the CDR3: TGTGCCAGCAGCGGCCTCGAAGGGGGCTACGAGCAGTACTTC. Its translation: CASSGLEGGYEQYF.

CDR3: CASSRTQGAGGGEQFF. DNA of the CDR3: TGTGCCAGCAGCCGGACGCAGGGGGCGGGAGGAGGTGAGCAGTTCTTC. The chain is built from TRBV7-9 and TRBJ2-1; the D gene could be TRBD1 or TRBD2 (8 bases each). The CDR3 sequence is 16 residues long. V gave up 5 bases and J gave up 9 bases, with 23 bases separating them. The germline V gene has CDR1 SEHNR and CDR2 FQNEAQ (reference sequence).

J is TRBJ2-2 and V is TRBV18; possibly TRBD1 or TRBD2 for D (6 bases each). Per the germline V gene, CDR1 is KGHSH and CDR2 is LQKENI. CDR3 length equals 16 residues. V lost 2 bases and J 0 bases, leaving 10 bases between the germline ends. The CDR3 DNA reads as TGTGCCAGCTCACCAATCGGGGGCGCGAACACCGGGGAGCTGTTTTTT. This encodes CASSPIGGANTGELFF.

The V call is TRBV6-5, the J call TRBJ2-1; no reliable D call. The germline CDR1 and CDR2 sequences are MNHEY and SVGAGI. There are 16 residues in the CDR3. Trimming stripped 0 bases from V and 0 bases from J, with 9 bases between. The CDR3 DNA is TGTGCCAGCAGTTACTCCGAGCTGAGCTCCTACAATGAGCAGTTCTTC. Translation gives CASSYSELSSYNEQFF.

V gene TRBV7-2 combines with J gene TRBJ1-1, with D hard to call. Trimming took 1 base from V and 0 from J, leaving 9 bases between them. CDR1 and CDR2 (germline): SGHTA, FQGNSA. CDR3 length equals 15 residues. CDR3 bases: TGTGCCAGCAGCTTAGGACGAACCCTGAACACTGAAGCTTTCTTT. This codes for CASSLGRTLNTEAFF.

The chain employs TRBV6-5 and TRBJ2-1; no firm D call. Germline V lookup: CDR1 MNHEY, CDR2 SVGAGI. The CDR3 contains 15 residues. Trimming removed 0 bases at V and 1 base at J, with 7 bases between. CDR3 nucleotide sequence: TGTGCCAGCAGTTACTCGTTTGGGTCCTACAATGAGCAGTTCTTC. Amino acids: CASSYSFGSYNEQFF.

The table lists this clone with a few counts. The V call is TRBV28, the J call TRBJ2-2; tentative D call: TRBD1 (5 bases). The V end lost 6 bases, the J end lost 6 bases, and 17 bases lay between the germline ends. CDR1 is MDHEN and CDR2 is SYDVKM in the germline V gene. The CDR3 spans 15 residues. As DNA, the CDR3 is TGTGCCAGCAGCCCAACGGACATCCTCGCCGGGGAGCTGTTTTTT. This encodes CASSPTDILAGELFF.

In its sample, this clone was seen a few times. The chain is built from TRBV7-2 and TRBJ2-7; D is uncertain. The CDR3 is made up of 14 amino acids. The germline V and J ends were trimmed by 2 bases and 0 bases, with 8 bases remaining between them. CDR1 and CDR2 (germline): SGHTA, FQGNSA. CDR3 in DNA: TGTGCCAGCAGCTTACATCCAGCCTCCTACGAGCAGTACTTC. This gives the protein CASSLHPASYEQYF.

V gene TRBV6-6 combines with J gene TRBJ1-2; D possibly corresponds to TRBD1 (6 bases). V shed 2 bases and J shed 6 bases, with 13 bases lying between them. CDR3 length equals 14 residues. CDR1 and CDR2 from the germline V gene are MNHNY and SVGAGI (reference sequence). The CDR3 nucleotides read TGTGCCAGCAGTTACGTCTCCGGACAGAATGGCTACACCTTC. Translated, it gives CASSYVSGQNGYTF.